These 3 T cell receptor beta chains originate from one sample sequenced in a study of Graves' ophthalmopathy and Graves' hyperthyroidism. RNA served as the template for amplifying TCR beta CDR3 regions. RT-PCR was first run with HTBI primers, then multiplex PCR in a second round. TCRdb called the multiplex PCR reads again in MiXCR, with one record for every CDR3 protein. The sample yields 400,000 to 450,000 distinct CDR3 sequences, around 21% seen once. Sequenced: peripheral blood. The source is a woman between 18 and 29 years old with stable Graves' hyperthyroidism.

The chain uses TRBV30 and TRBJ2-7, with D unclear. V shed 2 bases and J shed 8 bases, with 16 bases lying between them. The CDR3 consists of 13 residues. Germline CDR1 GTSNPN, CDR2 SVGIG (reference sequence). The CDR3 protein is CAWSPVGGPKQYF. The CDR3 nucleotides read TGTGCCTGGAGTCCCGTCGGCGGTCCGAAGCAGTACTTC.

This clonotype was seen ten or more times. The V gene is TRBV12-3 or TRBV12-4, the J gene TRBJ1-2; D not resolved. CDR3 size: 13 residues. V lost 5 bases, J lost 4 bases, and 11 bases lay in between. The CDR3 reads CASSIMVSYGYTF. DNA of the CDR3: TGTGCCAGCAGTATAATGGTCAGCTATGGCTACACCTTC.

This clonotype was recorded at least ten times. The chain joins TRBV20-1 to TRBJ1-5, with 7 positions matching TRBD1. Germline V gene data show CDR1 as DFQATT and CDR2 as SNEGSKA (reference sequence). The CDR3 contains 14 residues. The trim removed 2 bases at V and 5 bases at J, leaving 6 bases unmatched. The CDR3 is CSARRTGGDQPQHF. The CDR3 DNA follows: TGCAGTGCTAGAAGGACAGGAGGGGATCAGCCCCAGCATTTT.